This record looks at one T cell receptor (beta chain) sequence and its context. The source of the sample is a study of blood T cell repertoires in COVID-19. Original analysis: Cell counts per sample came from amplifying reference gene primers. The table came from immunoSEQ multiplex PCR; TCRdb's copy has only in-frame clones and leaves some out. For V, J and clone size, that table is used; D and trimming come from the DNA. The sample yields about 160,000 clones, 85% to 90% seen once. Looked up from germline, CDR1 is LNHDA and CDR2 is SQIVND (reference sequence). The CDR3 is made up of 14 amino acids. V was cut by 6 bases and J by 6 bases, with 14 bases left in between. Enrolment of Seattle patients took place during active infection, and they were followed longitudinally.

The rearrangement uses TRBV19 and TRBJ2-2; D is perhaps TRBD2 (6 bases). The clonotype originates from a woman aged 70-85 years with COVID-19, enrolled during active disease. Material: peripheral blood. The CDR3 region is CASSGAPGAGELFF. CDR3 bases: TGTGCCAGTAGCGGGGCTCCGGGGGCCGGGGAGCTGTTTTTT. The full variable domain, with the rest looked up from reference TRBV19 and TRBJ2-2, is DGGITQSPKYLFRKEGQNVTLSCEQNLNHDAMYWYRQDPGQGLRLIYYSQIVNDFQKGDIAEGYSVSREKKESFPLTVTSAQKNPTAFYLCASSGAPGAGELFFGEGSRLTVL.